The source of this T cell receptor beta chain is a study of T cell responses to AZD1222 COVID-19 vaccine. This CDR3 spans 11 amino acids. CDR1 is KGHSH, CDR2 LQKENI, per germline. V dropped 8 bases and J dropped 8 bases, with 12 bases sitting between them. Sequencing used immunoSEQ multiplex PCR; TCRdb keeps in-frame clones, though not all of them. The sample shows roughly 140,000 clones, approximately 90% of them seen only once. Sequencing was performed on peripheral blood, taken 28 days after the second AZD1222 dose. The chain recombines TRBV18 with TRBJ1-1, with D hard to call. The TCR comes from an adult who received the AZD1222 COVID-19 vaccine. CDR3 DNA sequence: TGTGCCAGCCTCGGCTCTCGGGAAGCTTTCTTT. Its translation is CASLGSREAFF.